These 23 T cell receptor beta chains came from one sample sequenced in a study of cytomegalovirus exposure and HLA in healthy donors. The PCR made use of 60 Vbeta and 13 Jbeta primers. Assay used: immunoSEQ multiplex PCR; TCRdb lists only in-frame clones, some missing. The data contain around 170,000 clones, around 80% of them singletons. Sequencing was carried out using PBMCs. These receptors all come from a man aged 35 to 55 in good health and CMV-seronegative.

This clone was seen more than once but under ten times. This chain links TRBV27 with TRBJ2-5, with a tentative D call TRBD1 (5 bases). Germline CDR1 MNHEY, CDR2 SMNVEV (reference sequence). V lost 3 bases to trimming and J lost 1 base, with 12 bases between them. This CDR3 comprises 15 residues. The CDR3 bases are TGTGCCAGCAGTTTCTTAGGGCAGGGCCAAGAGACCCAGTACTTC. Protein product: CASSFLGQGQETQYF.

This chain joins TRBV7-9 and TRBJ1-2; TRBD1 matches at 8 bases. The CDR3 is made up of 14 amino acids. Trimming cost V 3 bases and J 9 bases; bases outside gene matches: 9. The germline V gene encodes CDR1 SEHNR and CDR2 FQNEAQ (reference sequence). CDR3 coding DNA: TGTGCCAGCAGCTTGCAGGGGGCCCCTCAGAGCTACACCTTC. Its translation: CASSLQGAPQSYTF.

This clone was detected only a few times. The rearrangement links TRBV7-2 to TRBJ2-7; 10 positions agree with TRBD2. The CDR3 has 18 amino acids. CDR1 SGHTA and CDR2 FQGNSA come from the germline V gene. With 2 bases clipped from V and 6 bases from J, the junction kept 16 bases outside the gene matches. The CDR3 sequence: CASSLTPVWSGGASEQYF. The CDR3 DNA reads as TGTGCCAGCAGCTTAACCCCTGTTTGGAGCGGGGGGGCGAGCGAGCAGTACTTC.

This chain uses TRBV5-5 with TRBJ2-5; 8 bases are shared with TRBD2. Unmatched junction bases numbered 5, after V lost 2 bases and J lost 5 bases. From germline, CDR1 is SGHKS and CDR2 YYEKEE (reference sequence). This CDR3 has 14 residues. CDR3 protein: CASSFRGGPETQYF. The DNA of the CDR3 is TGTGCCAGCAGCTTTCGGGGGGGGCCTGAGACCCAGTACTTC.

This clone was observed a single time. The CDR3 loop is CASSFLLNTEAFF. In nucleotides, the CDR3 is TGTGCCAGCAGTTTTCTCTTGAACACTGAAGCTTTCTTT. The V gene is TRBV27, the J gene TRBJ1-1; D remains ambiguous. The CDR3 sequence is 13 residues long. Germline values: CDR1 MNHEY, CDR2 SMNVEV (reference sequence). V lost 3 bases and J 0 bases, leaving 5 bases between the germline ends.

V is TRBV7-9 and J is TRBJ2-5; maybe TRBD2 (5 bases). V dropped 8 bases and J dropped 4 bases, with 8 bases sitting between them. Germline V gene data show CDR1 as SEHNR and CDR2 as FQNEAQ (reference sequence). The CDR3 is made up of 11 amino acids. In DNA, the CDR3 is TGTGCCAGCGACCGGGGAGAGACCCAGTACTTC. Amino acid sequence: CASDRGETQYF.

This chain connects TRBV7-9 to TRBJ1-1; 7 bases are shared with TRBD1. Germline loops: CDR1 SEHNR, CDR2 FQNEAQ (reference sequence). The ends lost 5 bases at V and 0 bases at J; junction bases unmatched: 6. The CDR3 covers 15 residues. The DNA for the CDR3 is TGTGCCAGCAGCCTAGAAGGGACAGTGAACACTGAAGCTTTCTTT. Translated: CASSLEGTVNTEAFF.

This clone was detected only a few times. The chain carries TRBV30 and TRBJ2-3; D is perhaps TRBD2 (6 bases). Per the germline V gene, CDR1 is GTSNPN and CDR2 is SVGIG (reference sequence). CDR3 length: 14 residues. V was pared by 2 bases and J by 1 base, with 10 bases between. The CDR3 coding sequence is TGTGCCTGGAGTCAGGCTAGCGGCACAGATACGCAGTATTTT. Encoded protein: CAWSQASGTDTQYF. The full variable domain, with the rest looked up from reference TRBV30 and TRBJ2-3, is SQTIHQWPATLVQPVGSPLSLECTVEGTSNPNLYWYRQAAGRGLQLLFYSVGIGQISSEVPQNLSASRPQDRQFILSSKKLLLSDSGFYLCAWSQASGTDTQYFGPGTRLTVL.

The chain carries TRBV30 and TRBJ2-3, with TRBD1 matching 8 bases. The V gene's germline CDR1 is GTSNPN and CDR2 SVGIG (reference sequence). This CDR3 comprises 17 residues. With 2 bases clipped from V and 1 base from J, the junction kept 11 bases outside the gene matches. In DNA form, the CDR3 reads TGTGCCTGGAGTAGGCCACCTCCGGGACAGGGCACAGATACGCAGTATTTT. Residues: CAWSRPPPGQGTDTQYF.

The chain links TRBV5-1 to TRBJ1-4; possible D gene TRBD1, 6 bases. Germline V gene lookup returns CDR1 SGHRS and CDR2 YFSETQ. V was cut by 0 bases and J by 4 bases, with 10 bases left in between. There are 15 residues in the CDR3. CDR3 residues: CASSLDGGGNEKLFF. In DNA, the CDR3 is TGCGCCAGCAGCTTGGATGGGGGCGGTAATGAAAAACTGTTTTTT.

The CDR3 region has the DNA TGTGCCAGCAGCGAGGGACTAGCGGGAGCGAACACCGGGGAGCTGTTTTTT. Translation: CASSEGLAGANTGELFF. The J gene is TRBJ2-2, the V gene TRBV9; 14 positions match TRBD2. J was trimmed by 0 bases and V by 3 bases; bases with no gene match: 1. Germline lookup yields CDR1 SGDLS and CDR2 YYNGEE. The CDR3 spans 17 residues. Supplemented by reference TRBV9 and TRBJ2-2, the full variable domain reads DSGVTQTPKHLITATGQRVTLRCSPRSGDLSVYWYQQSLDQGLQFLIQYYNGEERAKGNILERFSAQQFPDLHSELNLSSLELGDSALYFCASSEGLAGANTGELFFGEGSRLTVL.

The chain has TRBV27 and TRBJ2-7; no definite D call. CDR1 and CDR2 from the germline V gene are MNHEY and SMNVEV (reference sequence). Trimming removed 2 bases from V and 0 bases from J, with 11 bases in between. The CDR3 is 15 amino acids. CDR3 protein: CASSLRSFGSYEQYF. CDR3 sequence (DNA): TGTGCCAGCAGTTTACGTAGTTTTGGCTCCTACGAGCAGTACTTC.

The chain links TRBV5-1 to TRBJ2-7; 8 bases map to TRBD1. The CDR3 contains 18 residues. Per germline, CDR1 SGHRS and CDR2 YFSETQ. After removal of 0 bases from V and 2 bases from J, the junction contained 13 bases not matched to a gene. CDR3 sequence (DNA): TGCGCCAGCAGCTTGGTTTCCCAAACCGGGACAGGCGCCTACGAGCAGTACTTC. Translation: CASSLVSQTGTGAYEQYF. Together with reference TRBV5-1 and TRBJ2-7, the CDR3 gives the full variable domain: KAGVTQTPRYLIKTRGQQVTLSCSPISGHRSVSWYQQTPGQGLQFLFEYFSETQRNKGNFPGRFSGRQFSNSRSEMNVSTLELGDSALYLCASSLVSQTGTGAYEQYFGPGTRLTVT.

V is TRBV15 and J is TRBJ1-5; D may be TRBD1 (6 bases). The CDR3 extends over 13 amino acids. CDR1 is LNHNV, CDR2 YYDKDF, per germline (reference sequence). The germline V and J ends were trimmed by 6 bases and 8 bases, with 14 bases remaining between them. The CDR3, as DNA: TGTGCCACCAGAAAGGGGGTTTCTGAGCCCCAGCATTTT. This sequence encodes CATRKGVSEPQHF.

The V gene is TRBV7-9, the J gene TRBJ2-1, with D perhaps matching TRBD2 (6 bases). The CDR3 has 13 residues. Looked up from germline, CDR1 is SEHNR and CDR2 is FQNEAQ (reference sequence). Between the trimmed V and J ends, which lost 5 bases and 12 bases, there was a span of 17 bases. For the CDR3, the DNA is TGTGCCAGCAGCAAGTCGGGACTCTATGTGCAGTTCTTC. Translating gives CASSKSGLYVQFF.

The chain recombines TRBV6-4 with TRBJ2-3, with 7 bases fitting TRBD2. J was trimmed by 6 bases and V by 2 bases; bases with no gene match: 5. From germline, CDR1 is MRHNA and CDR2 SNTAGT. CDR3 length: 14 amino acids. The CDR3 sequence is CASSDKGGVDTQYF. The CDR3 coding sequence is TGTGCCAGCAGTGACAAGGGAGGGGTGGATACGCAGTATTTT.

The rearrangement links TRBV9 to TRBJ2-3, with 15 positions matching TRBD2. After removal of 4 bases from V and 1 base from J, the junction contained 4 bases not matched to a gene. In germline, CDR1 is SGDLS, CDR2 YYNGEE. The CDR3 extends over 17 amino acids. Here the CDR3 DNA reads TGTGCCAGCAGCACCCGGACTAGCGGGGGGGGCACAGATACGCAGTATTTT. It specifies CASSTRTSGGGTDTQYF.

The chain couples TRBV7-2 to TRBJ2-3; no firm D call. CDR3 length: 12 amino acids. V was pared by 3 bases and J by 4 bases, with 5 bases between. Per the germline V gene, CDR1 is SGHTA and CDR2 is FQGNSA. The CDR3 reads CASSFISDTQYF. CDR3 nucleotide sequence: TGTGCCAGCAGCTTTATCTCAGATACGCAGTATTTT.

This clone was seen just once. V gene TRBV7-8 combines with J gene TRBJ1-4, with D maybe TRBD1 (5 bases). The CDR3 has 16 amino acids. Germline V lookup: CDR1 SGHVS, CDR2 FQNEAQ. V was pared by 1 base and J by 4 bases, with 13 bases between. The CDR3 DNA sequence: TGTGCCAGCAGCTTAGATCGGCCAGGGTTTAATGAAAAACTGTTTTTT. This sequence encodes CASSLDRPGFNEKLFF.

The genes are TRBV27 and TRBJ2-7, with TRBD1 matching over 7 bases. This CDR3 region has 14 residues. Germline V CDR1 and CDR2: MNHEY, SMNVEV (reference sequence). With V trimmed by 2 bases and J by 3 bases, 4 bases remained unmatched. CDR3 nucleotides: TGTGCCAGCAGTTTACAGGACAGGATCTACGAGCAGTACTTC. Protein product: CASSLQDRIYEQYF.

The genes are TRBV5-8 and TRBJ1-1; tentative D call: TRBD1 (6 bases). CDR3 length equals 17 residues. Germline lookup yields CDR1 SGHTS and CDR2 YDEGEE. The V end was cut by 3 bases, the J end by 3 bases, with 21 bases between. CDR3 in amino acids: CASSSRGATVGDTEAFF. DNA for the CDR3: TGTGCCAGCAGCTCACGGGGGGCGACAGTTGGGGACACTGAAGCTTTCTTT.

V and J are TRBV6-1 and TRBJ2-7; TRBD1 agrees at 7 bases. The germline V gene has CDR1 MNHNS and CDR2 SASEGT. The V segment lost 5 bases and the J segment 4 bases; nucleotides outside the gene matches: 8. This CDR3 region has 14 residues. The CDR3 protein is CASSSRDRYYEQYF. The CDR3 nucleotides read TGTGCCAGCAGTTCAAGGGACAGATATTACGAGCAGTACTTC.

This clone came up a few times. Written as DNA, the CDR3 is TGTGCCAGCTCACCAGCGGTTGGGACAGGGGGCGAAAACACCATATATTTT. Protein: CASSPAVGTGGENTIYF. The V and J genes are TRBV18 and TRBJ1-3; 12 bases fit TRBD1. Germline V gene sequence: CDR1 KGHSH, CDR2 LQKENI. The CDR3 length is 17 residues. J was trimmed by 6 bases and V by 2 bases; bases with no gene match: 8.